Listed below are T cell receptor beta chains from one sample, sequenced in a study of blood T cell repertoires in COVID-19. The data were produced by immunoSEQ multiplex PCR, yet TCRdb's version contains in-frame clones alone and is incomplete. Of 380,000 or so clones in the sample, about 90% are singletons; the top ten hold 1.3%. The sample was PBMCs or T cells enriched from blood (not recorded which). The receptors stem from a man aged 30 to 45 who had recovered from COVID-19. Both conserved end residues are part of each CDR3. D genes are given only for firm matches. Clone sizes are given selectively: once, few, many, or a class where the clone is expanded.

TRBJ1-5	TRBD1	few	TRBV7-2	CASSLNLDRGLTGQPQHF	TGTGCCAGCAGCTTAAATTTAGACAGGGGGCTTACCGGTCAGCCCCAGCATTTT
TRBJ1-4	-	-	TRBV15	CATSRDPVVREKLFF	TGTGCCACCAGCAGAGATCCAGTGGTCAGAGAAAAACTGTTTTTT
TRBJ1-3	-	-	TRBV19	CASSTTLASGNTIYF	TGTGCCAGTAGTACAACCTTGGCCTCTGGAAACACCATATATTTT
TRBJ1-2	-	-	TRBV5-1	CASSFSGIDYGYTF	TGCGCCAGCAGCTTTTCAGGGATTGACTATGGCTACACCTTC
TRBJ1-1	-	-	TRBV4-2	CASSQDLMVATTEAFF	TGTGCCAGCAGCCAAGATTTAATGGTAGCGACCACTGAAGCTTTCTTT
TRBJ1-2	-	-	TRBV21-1	CASTPARALEYGYTF	TGTGCCAGCACCCCGGCCAGGGCCCTTGAGTATGGCTACACCTTC
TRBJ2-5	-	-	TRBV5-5	CASSGGWAGETQYF	TGTGCCAGCAGCGGGGGCTGGGCTGGAGAGACCCAGTACTTC
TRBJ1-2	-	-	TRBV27	CASSLSYGRDYGYTF	TGTGCCAGCAGTTTATCTTATGGCAGGGACTATGGCTACACCTTC
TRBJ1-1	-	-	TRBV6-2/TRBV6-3	CASSFVSGGTEAFF	TGTGCCAGCAGTTTCGTTTCGGGGGGCACTGAAGCTTTCTTT
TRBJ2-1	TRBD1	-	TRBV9	CASSVAIAGGSEQFF	TGTGCCAGCAGCGTAGCTATTGCAGGGGGAAGTGAGCAGTTCTTC
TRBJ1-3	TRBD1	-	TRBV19	CASSIGTGQPWNTIYF	TGTGCCAGTAGTATAGGGACAGGCCAACCTTGGAACACCATATATTTT
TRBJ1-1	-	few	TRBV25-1	CAAGGNTEAFF	TGTGCCGCGGGGGGGAACACTGAAGCTTTCTTT
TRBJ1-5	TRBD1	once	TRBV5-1	CASSLEGQSNQPQHF	TGCGCCAGCAGCTTGGAGGGACAGAGCAATCAGCCCCAGCATTTT
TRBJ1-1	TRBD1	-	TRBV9	CASSVGGTGFTEAFF	TGTGCCAGCAGCGTAGGCGGGACAGGGTTCACTGAAGCTTTCTTT
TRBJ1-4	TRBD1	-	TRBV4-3	CASSTLNGTGYEKLFF	TGCGCCAGCAGCACACTGAACGGGACAGGATATGAAAAACTGTTTTTT
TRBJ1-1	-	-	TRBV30	CAWSLGDRMNTEAFF	TGTGCCTGGAGTCTAGGAGACAGGATGAACACTGAAGCTTTCTTT
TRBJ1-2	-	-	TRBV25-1	CASNGGSIGGAPYGYTF	TGTGCCAGCAATGGTGGGTCGATAGGGGGTGCTCCCTATGGCTACACCTTC
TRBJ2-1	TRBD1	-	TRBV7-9	CASSASGTGHSYNEQFF	TGTGCCAGCAGCGCATCCGGGACAGGGCACTCCTACAATGAGCAGTTCTTC
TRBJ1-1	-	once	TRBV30	CAWSLPGRTEAFF	TGTGCCTGGAGTCTCCCGGGGAGGACTGAAGCTTTCTTT
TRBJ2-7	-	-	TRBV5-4	CASSLAAGSHYEQYF	TGTGCCAGCAGCTTGGCGGCAGGCTCCCACTACGAGCAGTACTTC
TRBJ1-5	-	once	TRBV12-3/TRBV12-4	CASSSGVPPQHF	TGTGCCAGCAGTTCCGGGGTGCCGCCCCAGCATTTT
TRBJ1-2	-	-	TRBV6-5	CASSYSTGGLGGYTF	TGTGCCAGCAGTTACTCCACCGGGGGGCTTGGTGGCTACACCTTC
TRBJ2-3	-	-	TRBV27	CASSLTTVGGLTDTQYF	TGTGCCAGCAGTTTAACCACGGTCGGGGGTCTCACAGATACGCAGTATTTT
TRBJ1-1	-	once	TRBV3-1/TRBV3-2	CASSQGGEAFF	TGTGCCAGCAGCCAGGGGGGGGAAGCTTTCTTT
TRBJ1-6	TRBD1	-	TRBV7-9	CASKRTGDYNSPLHF	TGTGCCAGCAAAAGGACAGGAGACTATAATTCACCCCTCCACTTT
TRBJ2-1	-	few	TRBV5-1	CASSLGSGNEQFF	TGCGCCAGCAGCTTGGGGAGCGGCAATGAGCAGTTCTTC
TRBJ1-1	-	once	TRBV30	CAWSVVLREAFF	TGTGCCTGGAGTGTAGTCTTGCGTGAAGCTTTCTTT
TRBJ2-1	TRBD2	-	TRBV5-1	CASSLGLAPKGEQFF	TGCGCCAGCAGCTTGGGACTAGCCCCCAAAGGTGAGCAGTTCTTC
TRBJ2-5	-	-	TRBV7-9	CASSFQGFGVAQYF	TGTGCCAGCAGCTTCCAGGGATTCGGTGTGGCCCAGTACTTC
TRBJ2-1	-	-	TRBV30	CAWSVRGWNEQFF	TGTGCCTGGAGTGTCAGGGGCTGGAATGAGCAGTTCTTC
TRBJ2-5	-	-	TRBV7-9	CASTPQGETQYF	TGTGCCAGCACCCCTCAGGGAGAGACCCAGTACTTC
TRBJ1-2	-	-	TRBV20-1	CSALAVVGYTF	TGCAGTGCCTTAGCGGTGGTTGGCTACACCTTC
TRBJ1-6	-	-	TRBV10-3	CAISTLGEGNSPLHF	TGTGCCATCAGTACCCTCGGGGAGGGAAATTCACCCCTCCACTTT
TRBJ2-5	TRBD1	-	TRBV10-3	CAISGSGQGGETQYF	TGTGCCATCAGTGGATCGGGACAGGGAGGAGAGACCCAGTACTTC
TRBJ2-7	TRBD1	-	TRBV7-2	CATHRRTGSSYEQYF	TGTGCCACACATCGTAGGACAGGGAGCTCCTACGAGCAGTACTTC
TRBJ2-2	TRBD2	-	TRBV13	CASSPRTSGGELFF	TGTGCCAGCAGCCCCCGGACTAGCGGCGGGGAGCTGTTTTTT